Listed below are T cell receptor beta chains from one sample, sequenced in a study of T cell changes during pregnancy in multiple sclerosis. Only in-frame clones appear in the TCRdb table, and some are missing; sequencing was by immunoSEQ multiplex PCR. The sample carries roughly 40,000 clones, roughly 90% recorded once. Sequenced material: CD8+ T cells from peripheral blood mononuclear cells, taken in the first trimester of pregnancy. Receptors were obtained from a female donor with multiple sclerosis, enrolled in a pregnancy study. Both conserved end residues are part of each CDR3. Each record gives: V gene, J gene, CDR3 length, clone size, D gene, CDR3 DNA, CDR3 protein. D genes are given only for firm matches. A row's size may be missing; if present it is once, few, many or a size class.

>TRBV19|TRBJ1-3|15|NA|TRBD1
TGTGCCAGTAGAACGTGGACAGGCAGTGGAAACACCATATATTTT
CASRTWTGSGNTIYF
>TRBV6-6|TRBJ2-7|12|NA|NA
TGTGCCAGCAGCAGGGGGGCCTACGAGCAGTACTTC
CASSRGAYEQYF
>TRBV5-4|TRBJ1-1|14|NA|NA
TGTGCCAGCAGCTTGGCGGGACTTCTGACTGAAGCTTTCTTT
CASSLAGLLTEAFF
>TRBV7-2|TRBJ2-3|16|NA|NA
TGTGCCAGCAGCTTCCTTGGGCGGGGAAAGTTAGATACGCAGTATTTT
CASSFLGRGKLDTQYF
>TRBV27|TRBJ2-3|14|NA|TRBD1
TGTGCCAGCAGTACCGGACAGGCCACAGATACGCAGTATTTT
CASSTGQATDTQYF
>TRBV25-1|TRBJ2-1|12|NA|TRBD2
TGTGCCAGCATTAGCGGGGGGGCCTCTTTTTTCTTC
CASISGGASFFF
>TRBV2|TRBJ1-2|15|few|NA
TGTGCCAGCAGAAGGTCCGCGGACAGACTCTATGGCTACACCTTC
CASRRSADRLYGYTF
>TRBV7-3|TRBJ2-2|16|NA|TRBD2
TGTGCCAGCAGCCTACCCGGGACTAGCGACGCCGGGGAGCTGTTTTTT
CASSLPGTSDAGELFF
>TRBV4-2|TRBJ2-7|16|NA|NA
TGTGCCAGCAGCCAAGATGGGGCCACTGTTAACTACGAGCAGTACTTC
CASSQDGATVNYEQYF
>TRBV9|TRBJ2-1|12|NA|NA
TGTGCCAGCAGCAAGGGGTACAATGAGCAGTTCTTC
CASSKGYNEQFF
>TRBV9|TRBJ1-1|15|NA|TRBD1
TGTGCCAGCAGCGCCGTCGGACAGGGATACTCCGAAGCTTTCTTT
CASSAVGQGYSEAFF
>TRBV6-6|TRBJ1-6|15|once|NA
TGTGCCAGCAGTTCTGGGGGGTCCTATAATTCACCCCTCCACTTT
CASSSGGSYNSPLHF
>TRBV4-3|TRBJ2-1|16|NA|TRBD1
TGCGCCAGCAGCCAGGGTACAGGGGGCGAGTACAATGAGCAGTTCTTC
CASSQGTGGEYNEQFF
>TRBV7-3|TRBJ2-7|15|NA|TRBD2
TGTGCCAGCAGCTTAACCGGCGGGGGGTCCTACGAGCAGTACTTC
CASSLTGGGSYEQYF
>TRBV19|TRBJ2-3|16|NA|NA
TGTGCCAGTAGTGAGGAGGAAAGGGTTGTCACAGATACGCAGTATTTT
CASSEEERVVTDTQYF
>TRBV7-2|TRBJ1-1|15|NA|NA
TGTGCCAGCAGCTTAGCGGGAGCCCTGAACACTGAAGCTTTCTTT
CASSLAGALNTEAFF
>TRBV4-1|TRBJ1-5|14|few|NA
TGCGCCAGCAGCCAAGGGGCGGGAGATCAGCCCCAGCATTTT
CASSQGAGDQPQHF
>TRBV4-3|TRBJ1-3|17|NA|TRBD1
TGCGCCAGCAGCCAAACCCGCAGGGGGCACTCTGGAAACACCATATATTTT
CASSQTRRGHSGNTIYF
>TRBV6-5|TRBJ1-6|13|NA|TRBD1
TGTGCCAGCAGGGACAGGGGAAATTCACCCCTCCACTTT
CASRDRGNSPLHF
>TRBV5-1|TRBJ2-7|14|few|NA
TGCGCCAGCAGCTTGGAGTACGGAGCCTACGAGCAGTACTTC
CASSLEYGAYEQYF
>TRBV15|TRBJ2-1|15|NA|NA
TGTGCCACCAGCAGAGATCTCGGCTCCTACAATGAGCAGTTCTTC
CATSRDLGSYNEQFF
>TRBV7-2|TRBJ2-2|11|NA|NA
TGTGCCAGCATCCGGACCGGGGAGCTGTTTTTT
CASIRTGELFF
>TRBV7-9|TRBJ2-3|15|NA|NA
TGTGCCAGCAGCTCACCAATCAGTAGCACAGATACGCAGTATTTT
CASSSPISSTDTQYF
>TRBV9|TRBJ1-6|15|NA|TRBD1
TGTGCCAGCAGCGAAGATGGGACAGGGGGTTCACCCCTCCACTTT
CASSEDGTGGSPLHF
>TRBV15|TRBJ1-2|17|NA|TRBD1
TGTGCCACCAGCAGCGGGACAGGCCGCTCACTTTTCTATGGCTACACCTTC
CATSSGTGRSLFYGYTF
>TRBV5-5|TRBJ1-2|16|NA|NA
TGTGCCAGCAGCTCCGACTATCCCGGAGCTAACTATGGCTACACCTTC
CASSSDYPGANYGYTF
>TRBV4-2|TRBJ2-3|14|NA|NA
TGTGCCAGCAGGACTAGGCCCCACACAGATACGCAGTATTTT
CASRTRPHTDTQYF
>TRBV13|TRBJ2-7|15|NA|NA
TGTGCCAGCAGCTTAGGCATGGGAGTTCTTTACGAGCAGTACTTC
CASSLGMGVLYEQYF
>TRBV16|TRBJ1-1|13|once|TRBD1
TGTGCCAGCAGCCAATCCGACAGGGGGGTGGCTTTCTTT
CASSQSDRGVAFF
>TRBV6-1|TRBJ2-7|15|NA|NA
TGTGCCAGCAGTGACTTGATCGGGGACACGGGCGAGCAGTACTTC
CASSDLIGDTGEQYF
>TRBV11-2|TRBJ2-7|17|once|TRBD1
TGTGCCAGCAGCCAGTCGACCGGGACAGGGAAATCCTACGAGCAGTACTTC
CASSQSTGTGKSYEQYF
>TRBV30|TRBJ1-6|14|NA|TRBD1
TGTGCCTGGAGTCCCGGGACAGGGGGCTCACCCCTCCACTTT
CAWSPGTGGSPLHF
>TRBV6-5|TRBJ1-2|15|NA|NA
TGTGCCAGCAGTTATTCAGGGGCCGGGCCAGGAGGCTACACCTTC
CASSYSGAGPGGYTF
>TRBV9|TRBJ2-7|15|NA|NA
TGTGCCAGCAGCGAGGGAGGGACAAGCTCCTACGAGCAGTACTTC
CASSEGGTSSYEQYF
>TRBV7-8|TRBJ2-3|18|NA|TRBD2
TGTGCCAGCAGCCTAGCCCCGACTAGCGGGGGGGCCGGAGATACGCAGTATTTT
CASSLAPTSGGAGDTQYF
>TRBV5-8|TRBJ2-7|13|NA|TRBD1
TGTGCCAGCAGCTTACGACAGGGGTGGGAGCAGTACTTC
CASSLRQGWEQYF
>TRBV21-1|TRBJ2-3|8|NA|NA
TGTGCCAGCGAGCCCCGATCCTTT
CASEPRSF
>TRBV9|TRBJ2-5|16|NA|TRBD2
TGTGCCAGCAGCGTAGATGGCGGGGGGCCCCTAGAGACCCAGTACTTC
CASSVDGGGPLETQYF
>TRBV9|TRBJ1-1|17|NA|TRBD1
TGTGCCAGCAGCGGCCGGGACAGGGGGACCATGAACACTGAAGCTTTCTTT
CASSGRDRGTMNTEAFF
>TRBV6-5|TRBJ2-7|12|NA|NA
TGTGCCAGCAGTCCCGGGGGAGACGAGCAGTACTTC
CASSPGGDEQYF
>TRBV12-5|TRBJ1-1|14|few|NA
TGTGCTAGTGGTTTATACGGGATCAACACTGAAGCTTTCTTT
CASGLYGINTEAFF
>TRBV7-6|TRBJ2-1|15|NA|NA
TGTGCCAGCAGCTTATGGGGGGGGGCCTCCAATGAGCAGTTCTTC
CASSLWGGASNEQFF
>TRBV5-4|TRBJ1-1|17|NA|TRBD1
TGTGCCAGCAGCACTGACAGGGGTACCCTCATGAACACTGAAGCTTTCTTT
CASSTDRGTLMNTEAFF
>TRBV5-6|TRBJ2-3|14|NA|TRBD1
TGTGCCAGCAGCCTGGGACAGGGGCTGTATACGCAGTATTTT
CASSLGQGLYTQYF
>TRBV7-9|TRBJ2-2|15|NA|NA
TGTGCCAGCAGCTTGTATTGGCATAACACCGGGGAGCTGTTTTTT
CASSLYWHNTGELFF
>TRBV9|TRBJ2-7|13|NA|TRBD2
TGTGCCAGCGGGGAGGGTGGGTCCTACGAGCAGTACTTC
CASGEGGSYEQYF
>TRBV6-6|TRBJ2-3|15|NA|TRBD1
TGTGCCAGCAGTTACCCCGGACAGGGAAAAGATACGCAGTATTTT
CASSYPGQGKDTQYF
>TRBV4-1|TRBJ1-1|15|NA|NA
TGCGCCAGCAGCCAAGGTCCGGGGAGGGACACTGAAGCTTTCTTT
CASSQGPGRDTEAFF